This TCR beta chain stems from a study of CD8 T cells in Susac syndrome. General study findings and limits: Expansion of clones was not seen in the CD4+ T cell repertoires of Susac syndrome.

From blood CD8+ and CD4+ T cells, the TCR beta chain was sequenced. Patients having Susac syndrome satisfied recently defined diagnostic criteria for definite or probable disease. Random-hexamer reverse transcription was applied to roughly 0.5 to 1 ug RNA. Multiplex PCR with immunoSEQ amplified the TCR beta CDR3 across 54 Vbeta and 13 Jbeta. TCRdb used MiXCR to reprocess the immunoSEQ multiplex PCR reads, holding one entry per CDR3 protein. The repertoire includes hundreds of thousands of distinct CDR3 sequences, almost 97% of them detected once, and approximately 0.1% sits in the top ten. As concerns this clonotype: What it recognizes is unknown.

The V gene lost 3 bases and the J gene lost 2 bases, with 13 bases spanning the gap. Germline CDR1 and CDR2: KGHDR and SFDVKD. The CDR3 extends over 16 amino acids. The chain joins TRBV24-1 to TRBJ2-1, with D perhaps TRBD1 (5 bases). Sequencing was done on a sample of CD4+ T cells from PBMCs. The receptor comes from a human donor with Susac syndrome. CDR3 sequence (DNA): TGTGCCACCAGTGATGCAGGGAAGATAACCTACAATGAGCAGTTCTTC. As protein: CATSDAGKITYNEQFF.